This TCR beta chain is drawn from a study of blood T cell repertoires in COVID-19. Study summary: The United States, Italy and Spain provided the acute and convalescent COVID-19 samples. T cells, B-cell-depleted T cells, or PBMCs provided the cDNA or gDNA that served as material.

The CDR3 contains 15 residues. The V end lost 4 bases, the J end lost 0 bases, and 13 bases lay between the germline ends. Germline V lookup: CDR1 MDHEN, CDR2 SYDVKM. In the authors' methods: The authors estimated nucleated cell counts from reference gene primer amplification. The protocol was immunoSEQ multiplex PCR, while the TCRdb copy is restricted to in-frame clones and leaves out a portion. V and J calls and clone size are those listed in that table; D and trimming were worked out from the DNA. The table has approximately 200,000 clones, about 91% seen once. The receptor comes from a man aged 18 to 30 with active or convalescent COVID-19. The sample consisted of peripheral blood. This sequence joins TRBV28 and TRBJ2-7, with TRBD2 as a possible D gene (6 bases). The CDR3 here is CASSSAGPSSYEQYF. DNA for the CDR3: TGTGCCAGCAGTTCGGCGGGACCTAGCTCCTACGAGCAGTACTTC.